This TCR beta chain was found in a study of T cell changes during pregnancy in multiple sclerosis. This clone has only one observation. The J segment lost 0 bases and the V segment lost 7 bases, leaving 3 bases of the junction unmatched. The germline V gene has CDR1 MNHNS and CDR2 SASEGT. The CDR3 runs 13 residues. Sequencing used immunoSEQ multiplex PCR; TCRdb keeps in-frame clones, though not all of them. The sample includes around 80,000 clones, 90% to 95% of them seen just once. This material consisted of peripheral blood, taken before pregnancy. The chain links TRBV6-1 to TRBJ2-7, with 7 bases aligning to TRBD2. The receptor's source is a female donor with multiple sclerosis, enrolled in a pregnancy study. The CDR3 DNA reads TGTGCCAGCACTTTAGCGGGCTCCTACGAGCAGTACTTC. This gives the protein CASTLAGSYEQYF.